The following is a TCR beta chain sequence with its context. Antigen specificity is unknown. This entry comes from a study of blood T cells in healthy people across ages. Notes on the study in general: Greater diversity and more naive CD4+ cells were seen in long-lived donors than in aged donors.

A J-beta primer mix and a sample-barcoded 5' primer were used in a second PCR of about 7 to 12 cycles. TCRdb itself ran the 5' RACE reads through MiXCR, one entry per CDR3 protein. Of about 1.8 million distinct CDR3 sequences in the sample, around half were seen once. The CDR3 has 16 amino acids. Losses at the gene ends were 6 bases for V and 2 bases for J; bases not matched to a gene: 7. Germline V lookup: CDR1 MNHEY, CDR2 SVGAGI. This chain links TRBV6-5 with TRBJ2-1; 10 nucleotides align to TRBD2. Sequencing used blood. This TCR was recovered from a woman in her 40s in good health. The CDR3 DNA reads TGTGCCAGCAGGTCCCCTAGCGGGGGAGCCTACAATGAGCAGTTCTTC. It translates to CASRSPSGGAYNEQFF.